This is a list of T cell receptor beta chains from one sample in a study of blood T cell repertoires in COVID-19. Sequencing used immunoSEQ multiplex PCR; TCRdb keeps in-frame clones, though not all of them. Of roughly 300,000 clones listed, approximately 90% are singletons. The sequenced sample was PBMCs or T cells enriched from blood (not recorded which). Receptors were obtained from a woman between 25 and 40 years old who had recovered from COVID-19. Both conserved end residues are part of each CDR3. A D gene is named only where the DNA matches it firmly. Size is omitted from some rows. Given values are once, few, many or a class for expanded clones.

j_call d_call v_call clone_size cdr3_aa cdr3_nt
TRBJ2-5 TRBD2 TRBV6-2/TRBV6-3 . CASSRAGVETQYF TGTGCCAGCAGTAGAGCGGGAGTGGAGACCCAGTACTTC
TRBJ2-1 . TRBV19 . CASSINSLAYNEQFF TGTGCCAGTAGTATTAATTCCCTAGCCTACAATGAGCAGTTCTTC
TRBJ2-2 TRBD2 TRBV29-1 once CSVEGEEGGPRTGELFF TGCAGCGTTGAAGGCGAGGAGGGAGGGCCGAGAACCGGGGAGCTGTTTTTT
TRBJ2-3 . TRBV18 . CASSPTPGVDTQYF TGTGCCAGCTCACCAACCCCAGGGGTAGATACGCAGTATTTT
TRBJ2-2 TRBD2 TRBV4-3 . CASSQELAGTGELFF TGCGCCAGCAGCCAAGAACTAGCGGGAACCGGGGAGCTGTTTTTT
TRBJ1-5 . TRBV6-2/TRBV6-3 . CASSPAFDRQPQHF TGTGCCAGCAGTCCCGCCTTTGACAGGCAGCCCCAGCATTTT
TRBJ2-2 TRBD2 TRBV3-1/TRBV3-2 . CASSQDRSSGGTGELFF TGTGCCAGCAGCCAAGATCGGTCTAGCGGAGGTACCGGGGAGCTGTTTTTT
TRBJ2-7 TRBD1 TRBV19 . CASTPRDRGTTRSSYEQYF TGTGCCAGTACCCCCCGGGACAGGGGGACCACAAGGAGCTCCTACGAGCAGTACTTC
TRBJ2-1 TRBD2 TRBV6-1 . CASSGGRLAGVDNEQFF TGTGCCAGCAGTGGGGGTCGACTAGCGGGAGTGGACAATGAGCAGTTCTTC
TRBJ2-2 TRBD1 TRBV15 . CATSTGQAGSGELFF TGTGCCACCAGCACCGGACAGGCAGGTAGCGGGGAGCTGTTTTTT
TRBJ2-7 TRBD2 TRBV5-1 few CASSLELAGVYEQYF TGCGCCAGCAGCTTGGAACTAGCGGGAGTTTACGAGCAGTACTTC
TRBJ2-3 . TRBV3-1/TRBV3-2 . CASSRDTVFTDTQYF TGTGCCAGCAGCCGGGACACCGTTTTCACAGATACGCAGTATTTT
TRBJ2-1 . TRBV7-3 . CASSPEGQNNEQFF TGTGCCAGCAGCCCGGAAGGACAGAACAATGAGCAGTTCTTC
TRBJ2-7 TRBD1 TRBV5-1 . CASSSGQGGYEQYF TGCGCCAGCAGCTCCGGACAGGGGGGCTACGAGCAGTACTTC
TRBJ2-1 . TRBV5-6 . CASSPLGASAYNEQFF TGTGCCAGCAGCCCACTCGGGGCTAGCGCATACAATGAGCAGTTCTTC
TRBJ2-1 TRBD2 TRBV15 . CARGASGDRAYNEQFF TGTGCAAGAGGGGCTAGCGGGGATAGGGCCTACAATGAGCAGTTCTTC
TRBJ1-4 . TRBV4-1 . CASSSEGGLGEKLFF TGCGCCAGCAGTTCCGAGGGGGGGCTGGGTGAAAAACTGTTTTTT
TRBJ1-2 . TRBV28 . CASSLTGQGRGDYGYTF TGTGCCAGCAGTTTAACGGGGCAGGGGCGAGGTGACTATGGCTACACCTTC
TRBJ1-6 TRBD1 TRBV4-1 few CASRQGAYNSPLHF TGCGCCAGCAGACAGGGGGCCTATAATTCACCCCTCCACTTT
TRBJ1-5 . TRBV28 . CASSLVREPISNQPQHF TGTGCCAGCAGTTTAGTAAGGGAGCCTATCTCTAATCAGCCCCAGCATTTT
TRBJ2-1 TRBD2 TRBV30 . CAWSGTSRVSYNEQFF TGTGCCTGGAGTGGGACTAGCAGGGTCTCCTACAATGAGCAGTTCTTC
TRBJ2-5 TRBD1 TRBV10-3 . CAISPGGSSETQYF TGTGCCATCAGTCCAGGGGGTTCGAGCGAGACCCAGTACTTC
TRBJ2-2 . TRBV24-1 . CATSRGGGRILRAGELFF TGTGCCACCAGCAGAGGTGGAGGGCGTATTTTGCGGGCCGGGGAGCTGTTTTTT
TRBJ2-7 . TRBV5-1 . CASSTGTGISEQYF TGCGCCAGCAGCACCGGGACTGGTATTTCCGAGCAGTACTTC
TRBJ2-1 TRBD2 TRBV6-5 . CASSYGSGGVNEQFF TGTGCCAGCAGTTACGGCAGCGGGGGGGTCAATGAGCAGTTCTTC
TRBJ1-4 TRBD1 TRBV28 . CASSTAGTANEKLFF TGTGCCAGCAGTACCGCCGGGACAGCTAATGAAAAACTGTTTTTT
TRBJ2-7 . TRBV7-6 . CASSLAPVAPEQYF TGTGCCAGCAGCTTAGCTCCGGTAGCCCCCGAGCAGTACTTC
TRBJ2-6 . TRBV7-2 . CASSPQISGANVLTF TGTGCCAGCAGCCCCCAGATCTCTGGGGCCAACGTCCTGACTTTC
TRBJ2-3 TRBD1 TRBV7-7 once CASSPGADRRSTDTQYF TGTGCTAGCAGCCCAGGCGCGGACAGGCGCAGCACAGATACGCAGTATTTT
TRBJ2-2 TRBD1 TRBV10-3 . CAINTRTGDTGELFF TGTGCCATCAATACAAGGACAGGGGACACCGGGGAGCTGTTTTTT
TRBJ2-7 TRBD2 TRBV27 . CASMGASGRYEQYF TGTGCCAGCATGGGCGCTAGCGGGAGGTACGAGCAGTACTTC
TRBJ1-2 . TRBV15 . CATSRDRGFYSYTF TGTGCCACCAGCAGAGATAGGGGTTTCTATAGCTACACCTTC
TRBJ2-7 TRBD2 TRBV5-4 . CASSAKLAGTYEQYF TGTGCCAGCAGCGCCAAACTAGCGGGAACCTACGAGCAGTACTTC
TRBJ2-2 TRBD1 TRBV5-4 . CASIGQGGTGELFF TGTGCCAGCATCGGACAGGGAGGCACCGGGGAGCTGTTTTTT
TRBJ1-6 . TRBV30 . CAWSPGLGPLHF TGTGCCTGGAGCCCGGGGTTGGGTCCCCTCCACTTT
TRBJ1-6 . TRBV27 . CASSVILNSPLHF TGTGCCAGCAGTGTTATCCTGAATTCACCCCTCCACTTT
TRBJ1-1 . TRBV7-3 . CASSLTRNTEAFF TGTGCCAGCAGCTTAACGAGGAACACTGAAGCTTTCTTT
TRBJ2-3 . TRBV29-1 . CSALRGDTQYF TGCAGCGCCCTAAGGGGAGATACGCAGTATTTT
TRBJ2-1 TRBD1 TRBV23-1 . CASSQWDRLYNEQFF TGCGCCAGCAGTCAATGGGACAGGCTATACAATGAGCAGTTCTTC
TRBJ1-5 . TRBV5-1 . CASSFNPGSEPQHF TGCGCCAGCAGCTTTAACCCAGGTTCGGAGCCCCAGCATTTT
TRBJ2-7 . TRBV30 once CAWSVLREQYF TGTGCCTGGAGTGTACTTCGGGAGCAGTACTTC
TRBJ2-1 TRBD2 TRBV29-1 . CSVEGLAEYNEQFF TGCAGCGTTGAGGGACTAGCGGAATACAATGAGCAGTTCTTC
TRBJ1-1 . TRBV4-3 . CASSQVGGITEAFF TGCGCCAGCAGCCAAGTAGGGGGTATCACTGAAGCTTTCTTT
TRBJ2-5 . TRBV5-4 . CASSFGQSQETQYF TGTGCCAGCAGTTTTGGACAATCCCAAGAGACCCAGTACTTC
TRBJ1-5 . TRBV2 . CARSRDTNQPQHF TGTGCCAGGTCCCGGGACACAAATCAGCCCCAGCATTTT
TRBJ1-3 . TRBV5-4 . CASSRGDRGGNTIYF TGTGCCAGCAGCAGGGGTGATAGAGGTGGAAACACCATATATTTT
TRBJ2-1 . TRBV7-9 . CASSPTVVVANDEQFF TGTGCCAGCAGCCCCACAGTTGTAGTGGCTAACGATGAGCAGTTCTTC
TRBJ1-6 . TRBV4-3 . CASSQDGRGSPLHF TGCGCCAGCAGCCAAGACGGCCGAGGGTCACCCCTCCACTTT
TRBJ2-7 TRBD1 TRBV4-3 . CASSQDRGTGDEQYF TGCGCCAGCAGCCAAGATAGGGGGACAGGGGACGAGCAGTACTTC